What follows are 4 T cell receptor beta chains derived from one specimen sequenced in a study of blood T cell repertoires in COVID-19. Clones were read by immunoSEQ multiplex PCR, and TCRdb kept only the in-frame ones, dropping some. This sample carries about 300,000 clones, approximately 90% of them seen once, and the ten largest clones take around 4.6%. The sequenced sample consisted of PBMCs or T cells enriched from blood (not recorded which). These receptors originate from a man aged 25 to 40 who had recovered from COVID-19.

This clone was seen more than once but under ten times. V gene TRBV6-5 combines with J gene TRBJ1-3; TRBD1 might be the D (6 bases). Germline values: CDR1 MNHEY, CDR2 SVGAGI. The CDR3 is 14 amino acids. V was clipped by 6 bases and J by 4 bases, with 13 bases between them. The chain's CDR3 is CASRRQASGNTIYF. CDR3 nucleotide sequence: TGTGCCAGCAGAAGACAGGCCAGCGGAAACACCATATATTTT.

The chain is built from TRBV29-1 and TRBJ1-1; tentatively, D is TRBD1 (5 bases). The ends were cut back, 7 bases at V and 1 base at J, with 10 bases in the middle. The germline V gene encodes CDR1 SQVTM and CDR2 ANQGSEA. The CDR3 consists of 12 residues. This CDR3 reads CSASDRNTEAFF. The CDR3 DNA reads as TGCAGCGCGAGTGACAGGAACACTGAAGCTTTCTTT.

This rearrangement joins TRBV30 to TRBJ2-1, with D possibly matching TRBD1 (6 bases). Germline assignment: CDR1 GTSNPN and CDR2 SVGIG (reference sequence). The CDR3 sequence is 13 residues long. Trimming pared 2 bases from V and 4 bases from J, leaving 9 bases between. The CDR3 reads CAWSNTGYNEQFF. In DNA, the CDR3 is TGTGCCTGGAGTAACACAGGGTACAATGAGCAGTTCTTC. Together with reference TRBV30 and TRBJ2-1, the CDR3 gives the full variable domain: SQTIHQWPATLVQPVGSPLSLECTVEGTSNPNLYWYRQAAGRGLQLLFYSVGIGQISSEVPQNLSASRPQDRQFILSSKKLLLSDSGFYLCAWSNTGYNEQFFGPGTRLTVL.

The CDR3 loop is CASSFEWGGQYF. For the CDR3, the DNA is TGTGCCAGCAGCTTCGAATGGGGAGGGCAGTACTTC. V usage is TRBV5-4 and J usage is TRBJ2-7; tentatively, D is TRBD2 (6 bases). The CDR3 is 12 amino acids. CDR1 SGHNT and CDR2 YYREEE come from the germline V gene (reference sequence). The ends were cut back, 2 bases at V and 9 bases at J, with 12 bases in the middle.